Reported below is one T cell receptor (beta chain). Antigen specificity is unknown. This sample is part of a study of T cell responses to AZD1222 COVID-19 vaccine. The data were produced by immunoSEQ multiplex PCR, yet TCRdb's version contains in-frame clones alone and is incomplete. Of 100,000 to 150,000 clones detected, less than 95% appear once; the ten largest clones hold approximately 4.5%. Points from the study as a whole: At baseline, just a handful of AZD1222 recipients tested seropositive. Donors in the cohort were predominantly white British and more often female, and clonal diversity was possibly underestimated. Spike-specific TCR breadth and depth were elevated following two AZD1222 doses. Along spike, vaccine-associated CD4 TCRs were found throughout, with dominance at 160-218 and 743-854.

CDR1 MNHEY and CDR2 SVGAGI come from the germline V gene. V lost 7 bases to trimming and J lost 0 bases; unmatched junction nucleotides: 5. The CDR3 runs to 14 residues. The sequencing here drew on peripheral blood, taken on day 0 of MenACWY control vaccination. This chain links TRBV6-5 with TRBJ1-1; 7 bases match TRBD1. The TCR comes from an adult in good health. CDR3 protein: CASKDRNLNTEAFF. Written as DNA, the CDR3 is TGTGCCAGCAAGGACAGGAACCTGAACACTGAAGCTTTCTTT.